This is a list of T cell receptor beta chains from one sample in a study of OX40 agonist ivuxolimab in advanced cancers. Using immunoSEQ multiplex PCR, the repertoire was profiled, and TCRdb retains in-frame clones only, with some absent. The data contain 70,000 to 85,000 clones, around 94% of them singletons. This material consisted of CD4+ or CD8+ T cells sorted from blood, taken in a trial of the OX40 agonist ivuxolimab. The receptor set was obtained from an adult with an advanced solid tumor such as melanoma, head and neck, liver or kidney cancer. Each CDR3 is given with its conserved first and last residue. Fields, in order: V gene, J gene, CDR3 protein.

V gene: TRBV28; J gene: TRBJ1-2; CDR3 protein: CASSLIPFPPNTF
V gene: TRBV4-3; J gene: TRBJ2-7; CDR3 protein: CASSQDVGGRDVRYEQYF
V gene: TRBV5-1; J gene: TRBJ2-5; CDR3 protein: CASSPGLAEETQYF
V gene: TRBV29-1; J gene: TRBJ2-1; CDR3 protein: CSVEMAQDQNEQFF
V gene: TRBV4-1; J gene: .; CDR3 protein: CASSQATGDWYEQYF
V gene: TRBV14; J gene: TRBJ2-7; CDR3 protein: CASSQDGRSYEQYF
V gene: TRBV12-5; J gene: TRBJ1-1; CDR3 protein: CASGLGLGANTEAFF
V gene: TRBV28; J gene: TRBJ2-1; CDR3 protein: CASSLAIPQTGTYNEQFF
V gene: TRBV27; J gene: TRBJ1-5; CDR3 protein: CASSTGNQPQHF
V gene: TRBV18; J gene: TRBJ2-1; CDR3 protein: CASSPVAGSRYNEQFF
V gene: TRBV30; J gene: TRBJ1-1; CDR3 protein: CAWSIYKGAYTEAFF
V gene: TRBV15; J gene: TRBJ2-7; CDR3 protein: CATSSLTSGKGAPYEQYF
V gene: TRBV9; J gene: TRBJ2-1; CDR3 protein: CASSSGGEAYNEQFF
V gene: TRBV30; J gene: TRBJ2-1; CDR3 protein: CAWSGQTGSSYNEQFF
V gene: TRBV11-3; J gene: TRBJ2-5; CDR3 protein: CASSLELSGRAFQETQYF
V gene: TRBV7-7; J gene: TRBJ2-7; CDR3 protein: CASSLGQGAIYEQYF
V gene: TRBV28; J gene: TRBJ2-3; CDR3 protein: CASSSRTSLYTQYF
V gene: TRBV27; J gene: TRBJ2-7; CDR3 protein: CASSLRFSGSSYEQYF
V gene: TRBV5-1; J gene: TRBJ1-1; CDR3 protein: CASSFPGNTEAFF
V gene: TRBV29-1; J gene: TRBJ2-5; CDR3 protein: CSALTGEEETQYF
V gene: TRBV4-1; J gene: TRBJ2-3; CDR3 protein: CASSQPGLAGDTQYF
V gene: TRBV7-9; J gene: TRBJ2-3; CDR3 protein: CASSLASSFTDTQYF
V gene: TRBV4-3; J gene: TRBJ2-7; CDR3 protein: CASSQDWDSTQVWF
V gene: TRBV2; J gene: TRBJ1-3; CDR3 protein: CASSEWTPSGIASGNTIYF
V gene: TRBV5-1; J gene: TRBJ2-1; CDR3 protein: CASRETSGRAYNEQFF
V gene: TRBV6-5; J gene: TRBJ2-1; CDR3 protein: CASSSGSYNEQFF
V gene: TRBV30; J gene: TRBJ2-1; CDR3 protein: CASATTGGSEQFF
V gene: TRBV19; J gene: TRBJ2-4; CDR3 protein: CASSRSARLAKNIQYF
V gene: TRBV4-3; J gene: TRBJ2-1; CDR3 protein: CASSQDVGSNEQFF
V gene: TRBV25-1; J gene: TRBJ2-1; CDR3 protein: CASSDSTSGGSYNEQFF
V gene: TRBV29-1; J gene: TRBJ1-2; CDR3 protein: CSVEATIYGYTF
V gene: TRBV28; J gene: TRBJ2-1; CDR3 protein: CAHGGGSSYNEQFF
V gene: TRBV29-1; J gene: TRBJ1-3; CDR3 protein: CSVQHGSSGNTIYF
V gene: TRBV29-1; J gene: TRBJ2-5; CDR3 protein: CSVEEQGEETQYF
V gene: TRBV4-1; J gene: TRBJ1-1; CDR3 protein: CASSQAEQNTEAFF
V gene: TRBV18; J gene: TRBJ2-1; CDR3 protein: CASSLDSGTSLYNEQFF
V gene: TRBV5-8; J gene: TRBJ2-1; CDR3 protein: CASSLGTGGINEQFF
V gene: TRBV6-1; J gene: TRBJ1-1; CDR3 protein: CASSEALRTPFRTEAFF
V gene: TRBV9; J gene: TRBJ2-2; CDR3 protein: CASSVDGGRGTGELFF
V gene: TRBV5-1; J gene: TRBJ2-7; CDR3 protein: CASSYTGLAGGPMEQYF
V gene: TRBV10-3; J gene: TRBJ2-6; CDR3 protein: CAISEVERAGANVLTF
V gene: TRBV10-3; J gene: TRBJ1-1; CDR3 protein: CAISDRTGHNTEAFF
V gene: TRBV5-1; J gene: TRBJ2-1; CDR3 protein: CASSLYQVTNNEQFF
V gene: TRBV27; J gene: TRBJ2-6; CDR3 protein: CASSPGRGPGANVLTF